The entry below gives a single T cell receptor (beta chain) sequence along with its context. The target of this receptor is not known. It has no much larger one-base neighbor in the sample; base qualities were not kept. The data were obtained in a study of beta chain features in type 1 diabetes (dated by TCRdb to between 2018 and 2020). Describing the broader study: Mean age, gender distribution, total cell number and subset yield did not differ between patients and healthy donors. A total of 100 million to 110 million sorted cells were examined across all samples, and a strong correlation was observed between cell number per subset and RNA yield. Regulatory and stem cell-like memory subsets were obtained from only 8 patients and roughly 8 healthy donors, while naive and central memory subsets were obtained from all 30 or so donors. The study compared the TCRB repertoires of sorted circulating CD4+ T cell subsets in recently diagnosed type 1 diabetes patients with those in matched healthy donors.

Each donor gave one peripheral blood draw, about 100 mL on average, collected into heparinised tubes. A BD FACSAria II and a panel including CD45RO, CCR7, CD25, CD127, CD95 and CD27 were used to sort naive, central memory, regulatory and stem cell-like memory CD4+ T cells. A purity above 95% was achieved for all sorted populations. PBMCs were separated immediately by Lymphoprep density gradient centrifugation and were stained directly, without being cultured. Samples were stained and sorted in pairs, with one healthy donor and one patient per experiment, so that batch effects were minimized. The entire amount of isolated RNA was reverse transcribed using the High Capacity cDNA Reverse Transcription Kit, so the sequenced TCRB transcripts were expressed ones. Deep immunoSEQ sequencing was performed on naive, central memory and regulatory T cell samples, with an average of around 3.4 million total reads per sample. Sorted cells were lysed in RLT buffer, and RNA was extracted using DNase-treated RNeasy Micro or Mini kits according to cell number. To prevent cross-contamination, every cell subset was processed on its own, while patient and healthy donor samples were processed together. The immunoSEQ multiplex PCR was used to amplify TCRB sequences from cDNA, generating 87-bp fragments that spanned the CDR3 region. The amplicons were sequenced using the Illumina HiSeq platform. Per the original workflow: PCR bias was computationally corrected using synthetic template baselines, reads within Hamming distance 2 were collapsed, and singletons that could not be merged were discarded. Reads were aligned to IMGT to assign V, D and J genes, CDR3 length, and insertions or deletions at six rearrangement sites. Clonotype counts were normalized to sorted cell number within each subset before computing true diversity and Gini coefficients with the tcR R package. Repertoire sharing was quantified using the overlap coefficient calculated on TCRB nucleotide sequences. Out-of-frame TCRB sequences from naive cells were analyzed to stand in for the pre-selection repertoire. In its TCRdb copy, this immuneACCESS table keeps in-frame sequences only and misses some clones. Where compared with another copy, unresolved V genes explain less than half of these, and the others have no known cause. That table supplies the V and J calls and clone size; D and trimming were determined from the DNA. The sample data list 680,000 or so clones, and around 15% of these were observed just once. The ten largest clonotypes hold less than 0.025% of the sample.

A distance of 10 bases separates the germline ends of V and J, which lose 6 bases and 4 bases respectively. CDR1 and CDR2 are drawn from the germline V gene: KGHSH, LQKENI. The CDR3 goes from the cysteine to the phenylalanine over 13 residues. Of the read, only the CDR3 DNA is kept; its 39 bases are in frame from base 1. Findings and caveats that apply to the study as a whole: PCR may preferentially amplify shorter templates, but because patient and control samples were amplified and corrected together, any resulting skew would affect both groups equally. HLA sub-analyses involved small numbers of individuals, so any influence of HLA type on TCRB rearrangement remained unresolved. In all four CD4+ subsets, TCRB CDR3 length was moderately but significantly shorter in type 1 diabetes patients. Naive, central memory and regulatory TCRB repertoires appeared to be more similar among patients than among healthy donors. Fewer insertions and more nucleotide deletions at VDJ recombination sites were observed in patients with type 1 diabetes, implying thymic rearrangement abnormalities. Because cDNA was sequenced instead of genomic DNA, activated cells with high expression could be over-represented, although the groups did not differ in activation or CD3 levels.

Sequencing used naive CD4+ T cells from blood. The label giving this sample's cell subset or site can be read as: true naive CD4+ T cells. This sequence uses TRBV18 and TRBJ1-5; TRBD1 might be the D gene, on 5 matching bases. This clonotype originated in a man aged 18-30 years with type 1 diabetes. CDR3 reads: CASSQDRNQPQHF. The DNA sequence is TGTGCCAGCTCCCAAGACAGAAATCAGCCCCAGCATTTT.